Described below is a single T cell receptor beta chain sequence and its context. The antigen remains unidentified. This entry comes from a study of CD8+ T cells in alopecia areata. Study context: Dosing spanned 6 to 18 months on tofacitinib, then 6 months off drug. Whole-study results and caveats: Under tofacitinib, numerous expanded lesional clonotypes remained detectable in scalp and blood. Alphabeta T cells residing in normal skin are also sequenced in scalp samples. Scalp clonality dropped significantly under tofacitinib, as did expanded CD8+ top-100 clones.

Noted treatment: oral pan-JAK inhibitor, 5-10 mg twice daily. Isolated RNA was reverse transcribed into cDNA used as the sequencing template. Repertoires were generated with immunoSEQ multiplex PCR, while TCRdb's copy carries only in-frame clones and drops some. The profile covers over 150,000 clones, with about 53% appearing a single time and 10% to 11% taken by the ten largest. The receptor was isolated from a human donor with alopecia areata. Material: CD8+ T cells sorted from blood, obtained at week 24, from a patient treated with tofacitinib.

CDR3 DNA: TGCGCCAGCAGTGATGGGACAGGGTATTTGACTGAAGCTTTCTTT. It yields the protein CASSDGTGYLTEAFF. The chain combines TRBV10-2 with TRBJ1-1; 9 bases align to TRBD1. The CDR3 loop spans 15 amino acids. The germline V gene encodes CDR1 WSHSY and CDR2 SAAADI. V lost 3 bases, J lost 5 bases, and 7 bases stayed unmatched.